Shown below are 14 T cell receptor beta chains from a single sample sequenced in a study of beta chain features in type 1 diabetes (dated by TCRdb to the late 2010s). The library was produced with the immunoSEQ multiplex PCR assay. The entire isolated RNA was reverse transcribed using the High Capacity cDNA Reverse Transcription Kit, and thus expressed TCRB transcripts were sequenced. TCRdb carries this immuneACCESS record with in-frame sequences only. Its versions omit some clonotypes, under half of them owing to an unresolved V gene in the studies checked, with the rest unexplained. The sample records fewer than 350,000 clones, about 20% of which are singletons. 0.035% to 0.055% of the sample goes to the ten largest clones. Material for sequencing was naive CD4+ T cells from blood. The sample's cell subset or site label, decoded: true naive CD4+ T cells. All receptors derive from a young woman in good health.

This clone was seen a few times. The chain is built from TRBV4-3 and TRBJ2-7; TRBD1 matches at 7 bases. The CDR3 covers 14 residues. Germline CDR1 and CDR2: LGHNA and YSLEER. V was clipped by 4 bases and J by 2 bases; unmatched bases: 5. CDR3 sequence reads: CASSRRQGPYEQYF. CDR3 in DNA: TGCGCCAGCAGCCGCCGACAGGGTCCCTACGAGCAGTACTTC.

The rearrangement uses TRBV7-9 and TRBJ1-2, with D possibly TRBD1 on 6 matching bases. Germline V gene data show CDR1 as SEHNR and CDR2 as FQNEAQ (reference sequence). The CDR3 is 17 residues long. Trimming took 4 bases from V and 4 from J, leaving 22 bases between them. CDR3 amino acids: CASSYLGLQGRTYGYTF. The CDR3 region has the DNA TGTGCCAGCAGCTACCTGGGGCTACAGGGCAGGACCTATGGCTACACCTTC. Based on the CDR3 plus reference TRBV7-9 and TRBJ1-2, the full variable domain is DTGVSQNPRHKITKRGQNVTFRCDPISEHNRLYWYRQTLGQGPEFLTYFQNEAQLEKSRLLSDRFSAERPKGSFSTLEIQRTEQGDSAMYLCASSYLGLQGRTYGYTFGSGTRLTVV.

CDR3 nucleotide sequence: TGCGCCAGCACCTGGGCCCTCAGTGGTGAAAAACTGTTTTTT. Amino acid sequence: CASTWALSGEKLFF. The chain carries TRBV5-1 and TRBJ1-4, with no clear D. The CDR3 is made up of 14 amino acids. V lost 6 bases, J lost 7 bases, and 16 bases lay in between. CDR1 and CDR2 (germline): SGHRS, YFSETQ.

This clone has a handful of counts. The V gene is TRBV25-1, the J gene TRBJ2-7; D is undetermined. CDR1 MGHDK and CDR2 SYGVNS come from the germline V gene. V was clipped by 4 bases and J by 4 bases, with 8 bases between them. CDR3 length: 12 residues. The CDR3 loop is CASSASGYEQYF. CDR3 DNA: TGTGCCAGCAGTGCGTCAGGTTACGAGCAGTACTTC.

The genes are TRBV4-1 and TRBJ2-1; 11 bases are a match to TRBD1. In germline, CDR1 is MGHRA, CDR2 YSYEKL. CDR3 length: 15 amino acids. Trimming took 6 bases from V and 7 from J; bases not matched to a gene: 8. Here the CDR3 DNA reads TGCGCCAGCAGACAACTAGGGACAGGGGGAAATGAGCAGTTCTTC. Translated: CASRQLGTGGNEQFF.

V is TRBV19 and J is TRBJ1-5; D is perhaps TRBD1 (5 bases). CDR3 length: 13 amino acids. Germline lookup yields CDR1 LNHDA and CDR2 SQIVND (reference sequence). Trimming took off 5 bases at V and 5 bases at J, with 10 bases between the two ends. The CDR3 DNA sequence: TGTGCCAGTAGTTCAGGGATCCATCAGCCCCAGCATTTT. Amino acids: CASSSGIHQPQHF.

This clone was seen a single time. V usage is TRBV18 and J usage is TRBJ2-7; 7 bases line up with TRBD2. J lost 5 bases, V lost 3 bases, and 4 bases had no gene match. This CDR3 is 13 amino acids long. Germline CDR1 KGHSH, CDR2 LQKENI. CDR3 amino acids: CASSPREVDEQYF. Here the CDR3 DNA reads TGTGCCAGCTCACCCCGGGAGGTAGACGAGCAGTACTTC. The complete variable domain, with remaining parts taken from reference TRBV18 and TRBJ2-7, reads NAGVMQNPRHLVRRRGQEARLRCSPMKGHSHVYWYRQLPEEGLKFMVYLQKENIIDESGMPKERFSAEFPKEGPSILRIQQVVRGDSAAYFCASSPREVDEQYFGPGTRLTVT.

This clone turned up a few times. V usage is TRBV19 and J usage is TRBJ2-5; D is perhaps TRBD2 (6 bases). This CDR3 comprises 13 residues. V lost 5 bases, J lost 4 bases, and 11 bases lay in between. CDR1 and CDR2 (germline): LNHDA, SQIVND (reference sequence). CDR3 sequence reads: CASSPGGGETQYF. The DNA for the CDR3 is TGTGCCAGTAGTCCCGGGGGAGGAGAGACCCAGTACTTC.

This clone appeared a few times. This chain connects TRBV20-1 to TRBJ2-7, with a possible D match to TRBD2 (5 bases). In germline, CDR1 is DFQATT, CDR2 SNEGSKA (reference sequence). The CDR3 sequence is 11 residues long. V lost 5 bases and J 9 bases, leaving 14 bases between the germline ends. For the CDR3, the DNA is TGCAGTGCTCGGGGATCTTCGGGGCAGTACTTC. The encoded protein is CSARGSSGQYF.

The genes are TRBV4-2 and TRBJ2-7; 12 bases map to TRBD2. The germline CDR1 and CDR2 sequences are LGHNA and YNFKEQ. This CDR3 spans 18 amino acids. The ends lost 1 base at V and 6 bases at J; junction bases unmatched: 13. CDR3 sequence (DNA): TGTGCCAGCAGCCAAGGGCTAGCGGGAGGGCCTGGGTCGGGCGAGCAGTACTTC. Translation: CASSQGLAGGPGSGEQYF.

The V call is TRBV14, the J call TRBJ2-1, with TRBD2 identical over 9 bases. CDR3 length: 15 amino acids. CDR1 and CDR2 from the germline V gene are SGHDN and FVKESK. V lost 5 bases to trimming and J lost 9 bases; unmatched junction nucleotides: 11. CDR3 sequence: CASSAQGGGATEQFF. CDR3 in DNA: TGTGCCAGCAGCGCCCAGGGCGGGGGGGCCACTGAGCAGTTCTTC.

The CDR3 nucleotides are TGTGCCAGCAGCCCGGGACTAGCGGGAACGGGCACAGATACGCAGTATTTT. It is translated as CASSPGLAGTGTDTQYF. The chain joins TRBV5-4 to TRBJ2-3; the match to TRBD2 covers 13 bases. The CDR3 length is 17 residues. After removal of 4 bases from V and 1 base from J, the junction contained 6 bases not matched to a gene. CDR1 and CDR2 (germline): SGHNT, YYREEE (reference sequence).

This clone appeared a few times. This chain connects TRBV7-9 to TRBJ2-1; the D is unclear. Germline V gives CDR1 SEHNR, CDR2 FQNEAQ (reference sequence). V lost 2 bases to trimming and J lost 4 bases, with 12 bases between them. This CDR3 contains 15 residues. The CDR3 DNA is TGTGCCAGCAGCTTAATGACGGGTGGGTACAATGAGCAGTTCTTC. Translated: CASSLMTGGYNEQFF.

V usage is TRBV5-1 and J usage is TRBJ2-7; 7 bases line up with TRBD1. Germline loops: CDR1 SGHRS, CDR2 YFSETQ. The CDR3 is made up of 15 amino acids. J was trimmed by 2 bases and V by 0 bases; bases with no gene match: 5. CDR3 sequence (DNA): TGCGCCAGCAGCTTGGGACAGGGACGTGCCTACGAGCAGTACTTC. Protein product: CASSLGQGRAYEQYF.